The T cell receptor (beta chain) under discussion was sequenced for a study of blood T cells in healthy people across ages. General observations from the study: It was held that the diversity estimates obtained from one million T cells were underestimates. Per-million-T-cell TCR beta diversity fell roughly linearly with age.

Trimming cost V 4 bases and J 5 bases, with 11 bases left between them. This CDR3 contains 14 residues. The germline V gene has CDR1 MNHEY and CDR2 SVGEGT. In the case of this clonotype: As yet, its antigen is unknown.

Together with a sample-barcoded 5' primer, a J-beta primer mix was included in a second PCR lasting roughly 6 to 12 cycles. A 12-random-nucleotide template-switch adaptor tagged each cDNA molecule. TCRdb analysed the 5' RACE reads with MiXCR anew, one entry per CDR3 protein. The table records fewer than 900,000 distinct CDR3 sequences, about 40% of them present only once. The sequencing sample was made of blood. The gene calls are TRBV6-2 or TRBV6-3 and TRBJ1-4, with TRBD1 as a possible D gene (6 bases). This sequence was found in a woman aged 60 to 75 in good health. Here the CDR3 DNA reads TGTGCCAGCAGTTCGGACAGCAGCAATGAAAAACTGTTTTTT. Encoded protein: CASSSDSSNEKLFF.